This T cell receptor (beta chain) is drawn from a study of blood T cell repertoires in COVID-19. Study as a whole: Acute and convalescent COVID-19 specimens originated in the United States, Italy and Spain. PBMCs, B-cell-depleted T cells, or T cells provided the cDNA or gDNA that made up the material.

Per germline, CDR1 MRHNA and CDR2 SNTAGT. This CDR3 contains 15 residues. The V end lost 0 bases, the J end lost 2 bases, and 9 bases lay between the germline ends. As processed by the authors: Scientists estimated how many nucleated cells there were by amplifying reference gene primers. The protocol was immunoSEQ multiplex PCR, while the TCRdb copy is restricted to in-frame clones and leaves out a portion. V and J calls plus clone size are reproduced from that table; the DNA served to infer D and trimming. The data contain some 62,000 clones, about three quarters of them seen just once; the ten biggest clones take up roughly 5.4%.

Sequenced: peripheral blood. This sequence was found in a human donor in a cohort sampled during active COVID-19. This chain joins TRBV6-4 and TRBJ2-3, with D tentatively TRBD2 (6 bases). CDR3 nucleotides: TGTGCCAGCAGTGACTCGGCGGGACCCACAGATACGCAGTATTTT. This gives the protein CASSDSAGPTDTQYF.